This TCR beta chain was profiled in a study of molecular identifiers for immune sequencing clone quantification. TCR libraries were built in bulk with a published protocol and specific TCR primers. TCRdb redid the calling of the PCR reads with MiXCR, one entry per CDR3 protein. Among around 320,000 distinct CDR3 sequences listed, roughly a quarter were seen once. Trimming removed 6 bases at V and 0 bases at J, with 9 bases between. Germline CDR1 MNHEY, CDR2 SVGEGT. The CDR3 totals 14 residues. From approximately 20,000 to 1,000,000 sorted cells, naive CD8 libraries were generated with 10%, 30% or 50% RNA. The authors gated naive CD8 T cells as CD8+CD4-CCR7+CD45RA+ for sorting.

What was sequenced was naive CD8+ T cells from blood, with Jurkat cell RNA spiked in. Subset of the sample: FACS-sorted CD8+CD4-CCR7+CD45RA+ naive T cells. The V and J genes are TRBV6-2 or TRBV6-3 and TRBJ1-5; D perhaps matches TRBD1 (5 bases). The receptor comes from a human donor in good health. Some libraries in this study had Jurkat cell RNA spiked in. The chain's CDR3 is CASSSGTSNQPQHF. As DNA, the CDR3 is TGTGCCAGCAGCTCCGGGACTAGCAATCAGCCCCAGCATTTT.